One T cell receptor beta chain is described in this entry. This sample is part of a study of shared T cell receptors in the human thymus. Sequenced by immunoSEQ multiplex PCR; TCRdb stores in-frame clones only, minus some. The sample has some 720,000 clones, roughly 90% seen once. Germline lookup yields CDR1 SGHRS and CDR2 YFSETQ. The CDR3 is made up of 18 amino acids. Unmatched junction bases numbered 11, after V lost 2 bases and J lost 0 bases. These data were also filed under a second study, of human thymus T cells. According to that study: Healthy Finnish infants having corrective surgery for congenital heart defects served as donors. Thymus tissue for the work was resected from patients undergoing corrective heart surgery. Thymic and blood repertoires appeared to show biased V and J gene usage. Related studies noted strongly shared thymic repertoires across unrelated people.

The specimen was thymocytes. The chain couples TRBV5-1 to TRBJ2-3; 8 nucleotides match TRBD2. The receptor comes from a boy under three years old with a congenital heart defect. CDR3 sequence: CASSLGASSGGSTDTQYF. The CDR3 nucleotides are TGCGCCAGCAGCTTAGGCGCCTCCAGCGGGGGAAGCACAGATACGCAGTATTTT.